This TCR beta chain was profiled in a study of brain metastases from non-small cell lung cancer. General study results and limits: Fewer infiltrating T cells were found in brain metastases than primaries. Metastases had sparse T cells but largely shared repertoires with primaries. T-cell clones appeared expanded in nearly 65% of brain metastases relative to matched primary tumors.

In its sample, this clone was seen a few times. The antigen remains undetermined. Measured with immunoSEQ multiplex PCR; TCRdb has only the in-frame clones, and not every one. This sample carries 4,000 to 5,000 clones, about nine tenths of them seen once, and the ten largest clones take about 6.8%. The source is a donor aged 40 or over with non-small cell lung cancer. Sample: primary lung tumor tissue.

The CDR3 loop reads CASSDRLGTYEQYF. The CDR3 DNA reads as TGTGCCAGCAGCGACCGACTGGGAACCTACGAGCAGTACTTC. The chain combines TRBV9 with TRBJ2-7; D remains unclear. Trimming removed 3 bases at V and 2 bases at J, with 12 bases between. The CDR3 has 14 amino acids. The germline gives CDR1 SGDLS, CDR2 YYNGEE.